The present T cell receptor (beta chain) was sequenced within a study of blood T cell repertoires in COVID-19. Study at large: Samples representing acute and convalescent COVID-19 were sourced from the United States, Italy and Spain. Nucleic acid was either cDNA or gDNA, and it came from T cells, B-cell-depleted T cells, or PBMCs.

Study processing details: By means of reference gene primer amplification, nucleated cell counts were estimated. Produced via immunoSEQ multiplex PCR; TCRdb's table is partial and in-frame only. V and J calls and clone size come straight from that table; D and trimming were deduced from the DNA. The table has hundreds of thousands of clones, 70% to 90% seen once. The receptor comes from a woman younger than 35 with acute or convalescent COVID-19. The sample taken for sequencing was peripheral blood.

The CDR3 sequence: CASSLDSPTPLHF. CDR3 DNA: TGTGCCAGCAGTTTGGACAGCCCCACACCCCTCCACTTT. The chain joins TRBV12-3 or TRBV12-4 to TRBJ1-6; TRBD1 might be the D (6 bases). Trimming removed 3 bases at V and 11 bases at J, with 11 bases between. The CDR3 length is 13 residues.